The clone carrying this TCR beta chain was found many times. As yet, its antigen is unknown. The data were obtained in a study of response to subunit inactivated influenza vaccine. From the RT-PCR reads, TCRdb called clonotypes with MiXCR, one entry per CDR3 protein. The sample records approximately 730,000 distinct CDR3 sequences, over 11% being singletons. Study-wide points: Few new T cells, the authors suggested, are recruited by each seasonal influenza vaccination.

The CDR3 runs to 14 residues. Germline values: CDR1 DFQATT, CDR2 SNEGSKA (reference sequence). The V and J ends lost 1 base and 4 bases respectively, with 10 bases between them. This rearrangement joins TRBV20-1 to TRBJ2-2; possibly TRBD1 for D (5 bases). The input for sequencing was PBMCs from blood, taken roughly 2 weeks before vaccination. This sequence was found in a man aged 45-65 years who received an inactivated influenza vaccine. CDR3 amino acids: CSARVQGATGELFF. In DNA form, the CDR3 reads TGCAGTGCTAGAGTCCAGGGCGCCACCGGGGAGCTGTTTTTT.